The TCR beta chain described here comes from a study of T cell responses to AZD1222 COVID-19 vaccine. Details on this clone: Its antigen is unidentified.

Whole-study results and caveats: AZD1222 recipients seropositive at baseline numbered only 6 or 7. Without day 14 samples, only post-peak T cell repertoires were studied. Dominant at 160-218 and 743-854, vaccine-associated CD4 TCRs also spanned spike.

CDR1 and CDR2 (germline): DFQATT, SNEGSKA (reference sequence). V lost 3 bases and J 1 base, leaving 4 bases between the germline ends. The CDR3 runs 12 residues. Profiling relied on immunoSEQ multiplex PCR, and the TCRdb table lists in-frame clones only, not all of them. Altogether around 88,000 clones are present, about nine tenths being singletons, with the ten largest covering 6.5% to 7.5%. This sequence originates from an adult in good health. The sample in question was peripheral blood, obtained on day 0 of AZD1222 vaccination. This chain links TRBV20-1 with TRBJ1-5; D not certain. The CDR3 loop is CSASNSNQPQHF. The CDR3 DNA reads as TGCAGTGCTAGTAACAGCAATCAGCCCCAGCATTTT.